One and the same sample provided the 19 T cell receptor beta chains below, sequenced in a study of blood T cell repertoires in COVID-19 (dated by TCRdb to between 2020 and 2021). Libraries came from the immunoSEQ multiplex PCR assay. In its TCRdb copy, this immuneACCESS table keeps in-frame sequences only and misses some clones. Where compared with another copy, unresolved V genes explain less than half of these, and the others have no known cause. This sample gives 40,000 to 45,000 clones in total; roughly 90% of them show up just once. 4.5% to 7% of the sample is held by the ten biggest clonotypes. Sequencing was performed on peripheral blood. The source is a human donor in a cohort sampled during active COVID-19.

V usage is TRBV9 and J usage is TRBJ1-2, with 8 bases fitting TRBD1. V was clipped by 2 bases and J by 5 bases; unmatched bases: 8. The CDR3 runs to 15 residues. Germline V gene data show CDR1 as SGDLS and CDR2 as YYNGEE. The DNA for the CDR3 is TGTGCCAGCAGCGTCGCTACAGGGGGAGGATATGGCTACACCTTC. Translating it yields CASSVATGGGYGYTF.

The V gene is TRBV5-5, the J gene TRBJ2-1, with a tentative D call TRBD1 (6 bases). The V end was cut by 3 bases, the J end by 8 bases, with 9 bases between. The CDR3 length is 12 residues. Germline assignment: CDR1 SGHKS and CDR2 YYEKEE (reference sequence). CDR3 DNA sequence: TGTGCCAGCAGCTGGACAGTCGATGAGCAGTTCTTC. Amino acids: CASSWTVDEQFF. Full variable domain (remainder filled in from reference TRBV5-5 and TRBJ2-1): DAGVTQSPTHLIKTRGQQVTLRCSPISGHKSVSWYQQVLGQGPQFIFQYYEKEERGRGNFPDRFSARQFPNYSSELNVNALLLGDSALYLCASSWTVDEQFFGPGTRLTVL.

The chain carries TRBV18 and TRBJ2-6; possible D gene TRBD1, 6 bases. V gave up 3 bases and J gave up 0 bases, with 12 bases separating them. The germline V gene has CDR1 KGHSH and CDR2 LQKENI. This CDR3 has 17 amino acids. In DNA form, the CDR3 reads TGTGCCAGCTCACCGAGGACAGCCAGCTCTGGGGCCAACGTCCTGACTTTC. Translating gives CASSPRTASSGANVLTF.

This chain uses TRBV28 with TRBJ2-7; perhaps TRBD1 as D (6 bases). The CDR3 length is 14 residues. The V end was cut by 1 base, the J end by 7 bases, with 14 bases between. The germline gives CDR1 MDHEN, CDR2 SYDVKM. The CDR3 protein is CASSLYPGVEEQYF. The CDR3 DNA is TGTGCCAGCAGTTTATATCCAGGGGTAGAGGAGCAGTACTTC.

This clone appeared a single time. This sequence joins TRBV4-2 and TRBJ2-2; TRBD2 might be the D (6 bases). The CDR3 sequence is 15 residues long. The germline V gene encodes CDR1 LGHNA and CDR2 YNFKEQ. V lost 4 bases to trimming and J lost 2 bases, with 11 bases between them. For the CDR3, the DNA is TGTGCCAGCAGCCGCCGGGAGTCTAACACCGGGGAGCTGTTTTTT. It translates to CASSRRESNTGELFF.

The J gene is TRBJ1-5, the V gene TRBV7-6; 10 bases are a match to TRBD1. V lost 5 bases, J lost 16 bases, and 5 bases stayed unmatched. The germline CDR1 and CDR2 sequences are SGHVS and FNYEAQ. The CDR3 consists of 11 residues. CDR3 region: CASSAGTGVHF. In DNA form, the CDR3 reads TGTGCCAGCAGCGCGGGGACAGGGGTACATTTT. The full variable domain, its missing parts supplied by reference TRBV7-6 and TRBJ1-5, is GAGVSQSPRYKVTKRGQDVALRCDPISGHVSLYWYRQALGQGPEFLTYFNYEAQQDKSGLPNDRFSAERPEGSISTLTIQRTEQRDSAMYRCASSAGTGVHFGDGTRLSIL.

V and J are TRBV4-3 and TRBJ1-1; D call uncertain. The germline V and J ends were trimmed by 0 bases and 2 bases, with 10 bases remaining between them. CDR3 length: 15 amino acids. Germline V gives CDR1 LGHNA, CDR2 YSLEER. CDR3 nucleotides: TGCGCCAGCAGCCAAGACGGAGGGCTAAACACTGAAGCTTTCTTT. This translates into CASSQDGGLNTEAFF.

Only a few counts were recorded for this clone. V gene TRBV6-5 combines with J gene TRBJ1-5; a weak D match, TRBD1 (6 bases). The CDR3 is 15 amino acids. Germline V gives CDR1 MNHEY, CDR2 SVGAGI. The V gene lost 6 bases and the J gene lost 5 bases, with 17 bases spanning the gap. Here the CDR3 reads CASSRGGGSYQPQHF. The CDR3 nucleotides read TGTGCCAGCAGCCGAGGCGGGGGCTCATATCAGCCCCAGCATTTT.

The chain carries TRBV7-8 and TRBJ1-1; 7 nucleotides align to TRBD1. The CDR3 is made up of 15 amino acids. CDR1 SGHVS and CDR2 FQNEAQ come from the germline V gene. J lost 5 bases, V lost 5 bases, and 11 bases had no gene match. The CDR3 DNA reads TGTGCCAGCAGCCGTCCTTCAGGGGGTAGTACTGAAGCTTTCTTT. Protein product: CASSRPSGGSTEAFF.

The chain carries TRBV19 and TRBJ2-2; 12 bases match TRBD1. CDR1 LNHDA and CDR2 SQIVND come from the germline V gene (reference sequence). CDR3 length: 14 residues. The J segment lost 4 bases and the V segment lost 10 bases, leaving 4 bases of the junction unmatched. The CDR3 region is CATGQGAGTGELFF. CDR3 sequence (DNA): TGTGCCACGGGACAGGGGGCAGGCACCGGGGAGCTGTTTTTT.

The chain uses TRBV9 and TRBJ2-1; D gene uncertain. V was trimmed by 0 bases and J by 7 bases, leaving 14 bases between them. The CDR3 loop spans 15 amino acids. The germline CDR1 and CDR2 sequences are SGDLS and YYNGEE. As DNA, the CDR3 is TGTGCCAGCAGCGTAGTCCCCTCCGCCAGAAATGAGCAGTTCTTC. Amino acids: CASSVVPSARNEQFF.

V and J are TRBV28 and TRBJ1-5, with 9 positions matching TRBD1. The germline V gene has CDR1 MDHEN and CDR2 SYDVKM. V gave up 5 bases and J gave up 6 bases; unmatched junction bases: 8. The CDR3 extends over 15 amino acids. CDR3 region: CASSPGQGNGQPQHF. The CDR3 DNA reads as TGTGCCAGCAGTCCAGGACAGGGGAATGGTCAGCCCCAGCATTTT.

The chain carries TRBV4-3 and TRBJ2-7; D may be TRBD1 (6 bases). V was clipped by 0 bases and J by 3 bases, with 9 bases between them. Germline loops: CDR1 LGHNA, CDR2 YSLEER. The CDR3 is 14 amino acids. This CDR3 reads CASSQDYRDYEQYF. In nucleotides, the CDR3 is TGCGCCAGCAGCCAAGACTACAGGGACTACGAGCAGTACTTC.

The chain carries TRBV7-9 and TRBJ2-7; 9 nucleotides match TRBD1. The CDR3 is made up of 15 amino acids. Germline values: CDR1 SEHNR, CDR2 FQNEAQ (reference sequence). The junction had 6 bases not matched to a gene; V was cut back by 1 base and J by 5 bases. CDR3 region: CASSLVGTGLNEQYF. CDR3 in DNA: TGTGCCAGCAGCTTAGTAGGGACAGGGCTTAACGAGCAGTACTTC.

The rearrangement links TRBV6-2 or TRBV6-3 to TRBJ2-1; 13 nucleotides agree with TRBD2. The CDR3 loop spans 19 amino acids. Germline-derived CDR1 and CDR2 are MNHEY and SVGEGT. Trimming cost V 0 bases and J 0 bases; bases outside gene matches: 5. The CDR3 coding sequence is TGTGCCAGCAGTTACTCGAGACTAGCGGGGGGAAGCTCCTACAATGAGCAGTTCTTC. It encodes CASSYSRLAGGSSYNEQFF.

This rearrangement joins TRBV9 to TRBJ2-3, with 7 bases lining up with TRBD2. This CDR3 is 16 amino acids long. V gave up 4 bases and J gave up 1 base; unmatched junction bases: 9. Germline V lookup: CDR1 SGDLS, CDR2 YYNGEE. The CDR3 is CASSPHGGGGTDTQYF. CDR3 in DNA: TGTGCCAGCAGCCCTCATGGCGGGGGAGGCACAGATACGCAGTATTTT.

V gene TRBV5-1 combines with J gene TRBJ1-5; D ambiguous. Germline CDR1 is SGHRS and CDR2 is YFSETQ. V shed 3 bases and J shed 0 bases, with 19 bases lying between them. The CDR3 has 18 amino acids. CDR3 loop: CASSSFVRDRDSNQPQHF. CDR3 nucleotide sequence: TGCGCCAGCAGCTCCTTCGTCCGGGATCGGGATAGCAATCAGCCCCAGCATTTT.

To note about this clone: One end of the junction does not line up with germline, which may come from a read error. The CDR3 region is CASTLLVAGGGGNEQFF. In DNA, the CDR3 is TGTGCCAGCACCTTACTTGTAGCGGGAGGCGGGGGAAATGAGCAGTTCTTC. The chain recombines TRBV7-9 with TRBJ2-1, with 10 nucleotides matching TRBD2. This CDR3 contains 17 residues. Germline V CDR1 and CDR2: SEHNR, FQNEAQ (reference sequence).

This chain connects TRBV19 to TRBJ1-1; 7 bases align to TRBD1. The CDR3 totals 13 residues. V lost 7 bases, J lost 3 bases, and 5 bases stayed unmatched. Per germline, CDR1 LNHDA and CDR2 SQIVND (reference sequence). The CDR3 DNA is TGTGCCAGTAACCACAGGGGAGACACTGAAGCTTTCTTT. Translation gives CASNHRGDTEAFF.